One and the same sample provided the 27 T cell receptor beta chains below, sequenced in a study of blood T cells in healthy people across ages. PCR was performed a second time for roughly 7 to 11 cycles using a sample-barcoded 5' primer and a J-beta primer mix. TCRdb re-called the 5' RACE reads through MiXCR, storing one row per CDR3 protein. Among 1.5 million or so distinct CDR3 sequences listed, roughly 40% were seen once. Sequenced material: blood. These receptors originate from a woman between 18 and 29 years old in good health.

The rearrangement joins TRBV10-2 to TRBJ2-7; no reliable D call. Germline values: CDR1 WSHSY, CDR2 SAAADI. V lost 6 bases to trimming and J lost 0 bases, with 15 bases between them. CDR3 length: 15 amino acids. This CDR3 reads CASSQSDVGSYEQYF. DNA for the CDR3: TGCGCCAGCAGCCAGTCCGACGTCGGCTCCTACGAGCAGTACTTC.

V gene TRBV3-1 combines with J gene TRBJ2-1; TRBD2 aligns across 8 bases. Germline-derived CDR1 and CDR2 are LGHDT and YNNKEL (reference sequence). The V and J ends lost 3 bases and 5 bases, in that order; junction bases with no gene match: 12. The CDR3 consists of 17 residues. CDR3 sequence: CASSQGHGGRFNNEQFF. The CDR3 DNA is TGTGCCAGCAGCCAGGGTCATGGCGGGAGGTTCAACAATGAGCAGTTCTTC.

This clonotype was counted a few times. V gene TRBV4-2 combines with J gene TRBJ1-2; no reliable D call. The CDR3 length is 13 residues. Germline V gene data show CDR1 as LGHNA and CDR2 as YNFKEQ. Trimming took off 3 bases at V and 8 bases at J, with 13 bases between the two ends. CDR3 region: CASSQVGDRGYTF. The CDR3 nucleotides read TGTGCCAGCAGCCAGGTTGGCGATAGGGGCTACACCTTC.

In its sample, this clonotype was seen a few times. The chain joins TRBV21-1 to TRBJ2-7; the table's TRBD1 call for D was not verified on the DNA. TRBV21-1 is a pseudogene locus. The length of the CDR3 is 16 residues. CDR3 amino acids: CASRVGPGQGIYEQYF. CDR3 nucleotides: TGTGCCAGCAGAGTAGGACCGGGACAGGGGATCTACGAGCAGTACTTC.

Points on this clonotype: Mismatch with germline at one junction end may stem from a read error. The V call is TRBV4-1, the J call TRBJ2-1; the match to TRBD1 covers 10 bases. The J call may be wrong; the DNA end is better matched by TRBJ2-7. This CDR3 is built from 15 residues. Germline loops: CDR1 MGHRA, CDR2 YSYEKL. The CDR3 loop reads CAGSQRTGGRYEQYF. CDR3 in DNA: TGCGCCGGCAGCCAGCGGACAGGGGGACGTTATGAGCAGTACTTC.

This chain links TRBV7-9 with TRBJ1-2; D may be TRBD1 (5 bases). The CDR3 totals 16 residues. Germline V gene sequence: CDR1 SEHNR, CDR2 FQNEAQ (reference sequence). V lost 5 bases and J 4 bases, leaving 20 bases between the germline ends. DNA for the CDR3: TGTGCCAGCAGCGCCGACCGGGACGGACCTTTCTATGGCTACACCTTC. Its protein product is CASSADRDGPFYGYTF. The complete variable domain, with remaining parts taken from reference TRBV7-9 and TRBJ1-2, reads DTGVSQNPRHKITKRGQNVTFRCDPISEHNRLYWYRQTLGQGPEFLTYFQNEAQLEKSRLLSDRFSAERPKGSFSTLEIQRTEQGDSAMYLCASSADRDGPFYGYTFGSGTRLTVV.

This chain connects TRBV20-1 to TRBJ2-5, with a weak D call TRBD2 (5 bases). This CDR3 has 11 amino acids. The V gene's germline CDR1 is DFQATT and CDR2 SNEGSKA (reference sequence). V was cut by 5 bases and J by 9 bases, with 13 bases left in between. The CDR3 is CSAETNMPQYF. CDR3 nucleotides: TGCAGTGCTGAGACTAATATGCCCCAGTACTTC.

For the CDR3, the DNA is TGCGCCAGCAGCCAAGAACCCCTCCTCGGGGGGGACAATGAGCAGTTCTTC. Translating gives CASSQEPLLGGDNEQFF. The rearrangement uses TRBV4-1 and TRBJ2-1, with 8 bases matching TRBD2. The CDR3 is 17 residues long. Germline CDR1 and CDR2: MGHRA and YSYEKL. The ends lost 0 bases at V and 5 bases at J; junction bases unmatched: 9.

This clonotype was picked up a small number of times. The chain is built from TRBV7-6 and TRBJ2-7; a possible D gene is TRBD2 (7 bases). Trimming pared 4 bases from V and 2 bases from J, leaving 18 bases between. Germline assignment: CDR1 SGHVS and CDR2 FNYEAQ. The CDR3 consists of 16 residues. DNA for the CDR3: TGTGCCAGCAGCTCCGCAACTAGCGAGGGGGCCTACGAGCAGTACTTC. Amino acid sequence: CASSSATSEGAYEQYF.

This chain links TRBV7-2 with TRBJ2-1, with 8 positions matching TRBD2. Germline V CDR1 and CDR2: SGHTA, FQGNSA. Trimming at V came to 1 base and at J to 8 bases, leaving 7 bases not matched to a gene. The CDR3 covers 15 residues. The CDR3 region is CASSLGGGRHDEQFF. The CDR3 DNA follows: TGTGCCAGCAGCTTAGGGGGCGGGAGGCACGATGAGCAGTTCTTC.

This clonotype occurred a few times. This chain uses TRBV4-1 with TRBJ2-1, with TRBD2 identical over 15 bases. The germline gives CDR1 MGHRA, CDR2 YSYEKL. J was trimmed by 2 bases and V by 1 base; bases with no gene match: 12. The CDR3 is 21 residues long. CDR3 in DNA: TGCGCCAGCAGCCAAGGGGGTACGGGACTAGCGGGAGGAGTACCCTACAATGAGCAGTTCTTC. Its protein product is CASSQGGTGLAGGVPYNEQFF.

This chain connects TRBV5-5 to TRBJ1-3; D ambiguous. The CDR3 covers 17 residues. The V end was cut by 2 bases, the J end by 0 bases, with 15 bases between. CDR1 is SGHKS, CDR2 YYEKEE, per germline (reference sequence). The CDR3 DNA is TGTGCCAGCAGCTTCTCCCGGACGGAGAGCTCTGGAAACACCATATATTTT. Residues: CASSFSRTESSGNTIYF.

V is TRBV12-3 or TRBV12-4 and J is TRBJ2-1, with 7 nucleotides matching TRBD2. This CDR3 is built from 15 residues. J gave up 6 bases and V 0 bases, and 5 bases lay outside the gene matches. The CDR3 bases are TGTGCCAGCAGTTTAGCCAGCGGGGCGACCAATGAGCAGTTCTTC. Protein: CASSLASGATNEQFF.

This clonotype appeared a few times. V gene TRBV12-3 or TRBV12-4 combines with J gene TRBJ1-5, with D maybe TRBD1 (6 bases). The CDR3 consists of 14 residues. Trimming left V 6 bases short and J 3 bases short, with 12 bases between. CDR3 loop: CASSHDRYNQPQHF. CDR3 nucleotides: TGTGCCAGCAGCCATGACAGGTACAATCAGCCCCAGCATTTT.

The chain joins TRBV6-5 to TRBJ2-1, with TRBD1 identical over 8 bases. Germline V gene lookup returns CDR1 MNHEY and CDR2 SVGAGI. This CDR3 spans 15 amino acids. V trimming: 0 bases; J trimming: 7 bases; junction bases outside the gene matches: 5. DNA for the CDR3: TGTGCCAGCAGTTACTCTCAGGGGGCACGAAATGAGCAGTTCTTC. Its translation is CASSYSQGARNEQFF.

The V call is TRBV7-9, the J call TRBJ1-6; 9 positions match TRBD1. Trimming removed 6 bases from V and 5 bases from J; junction bases left unmatched: 8. The CDR3 is 16 residues long. Germline lookup yields CDR1 SEHNR and CDR2 FQNEAQ (reference sequence). This chain's CDR3 is CASRSNRDRDNSPLHF. CDR3 nucleotides: TGTGCCAGCAGATCAAACCGGGACAGGGATAATTCACCCCTCCACTTT.

This clonotype was counted only a few times. The chain uses TRBV9 and TRBJ2-5, with a possible D match to TRBD1 (5 bases). The CDR3 is made up of 13 amino acids. V was pared by 3 bases and J by 5 bases, with 11 bases between. Per the germline V gene, CDR1 is SGDLS and CDR2 is YYNGEE. In DNA form, the CDR3 reads TGTGCCAGCAGCGATTCAGGGTGGGAGACCCAGTACTTC. This encodes CASSDSGWETQYF.

The chain is built from TRBV6-1 and TRBJ2-1, with D perhaps assigned TRBD1 or TRBD2 (5 bases each). The better agreement between TRBJ2-7 and the DNA end casts doubt on the J call. The germline V gene encodes CDR1 MNHNS and CDR2 SASEGT. CDR3 length: 16 residues. The CDR3 loop is CASIHRSGHTYNEQYF. Written as DNA, the CDR3 is TGTGCCAGCATCCACAGGAGCGGCCATACCTACAATGAGCAGTACTTC.

In its sample, this clonotype was seen a few times. V usage is TRBV7-2 and J usage is TRBJ2-4; D might be TRBD2 (7 bases). The J call is uncertain, as TRBJ2-7 better fits the DNA end. This CDR3 is built from 15 residues. Germline V gives CDR1 SGHTA, CDR2 FQGNSA. The CDR3 sequence: CASGDRAGHHYEQYF. Here the CDR3 DNA reads TGTGCCAGCGGAGACCGAGCGGGACATCACTACGAGCAGTACTTC.

The chain combines TRBV20-1 with TRBJ2-5; 12 bases line up with TRBD1. V lost 3 bases to trimming and J lost 2 bases; unmatched junction nucleotides: 4. The CDR3 has 15 residues. Germline V CDR1 and CDR2: DFQATT, SNEGSKA (reference sequence). In DNA form, the CDR3 reads TGCAGTGCTAGGGGGACAGGGGGCAGGCAAGAGACCCAGTACTTC. It codes for CSARGTGGRQETQYF.

The chain employs TRBV9 and TRBJ2-5; the match to TRBD2 covers 8 bases. Germline V gene lookup returns CDR1 SGDLS and CDR2 YYNGEE. Trimming at V came to 3 bases and at J to 7 bases, leaving 14 bases not matched to a gene. CDR3 size: 16 residues. CDR3 sequence reads: CASSAGGLGNTGTQYF. CDR3 sequence (DNA): TGTGCCAGCAGCGCGGGGGGACTAGGGAACACAGGGACCCAGTACTTC.

This rearrangement joins TRBV25-1 to TRBJ1-1; D is unresolved. This CDR3 has 13 amino acids. V was cut by 4 bases and J by 5 bases, with 11 bases left in between. Germline loops: CDR1 MGHDK, CDR2 SYGVNS. CDR3 protein: CASSGAGSTEAFF. CDR3 nucleotide sequence: TGTGCCAGCAGTGGAGCGGGGAGTACTGAAGCTTTCTTT. Full variable domain (missing parts from reference TRBV25-1 and TRBJ1-1): EADIYQTPRYLVIGTGKKITLECSQTMGHDKMYWYQQDPGMELHLIHYSYGVNSTEKGDLSSESTVSRIRTEHFPLTLESARPSHTSQYLCASSGAGSTEAFFGQGTRLTVV.

This clonotype was counted only a few times. The rearrangement links TRBV4-1 to TRBJ2-7; D call uncertain. V shed 3 bases and J shed 1 base, with 10 bases lying between them. Per germline, CDR1 MGHRA and CDR2 YSYEKL. The CDR3 totals 14 residues. The CDR3: CASSHPGSSYEQYF. The CDR3 nucleotides read TGCGCCAGCAGCCACCCAGGTTCTTCCTACGAGCAGTACTTC.

Notes on this clonotype: At one boundary the junction diverges from the germline segment, which might be a read error. V usage is TRBV2 and J usage is TRBJ1-5; the D gene is possibly TRBD1 (6 bases). Germline lookup yields CDR1 SNHLY and CDR2 FYNNEI. The CDR3 consists of 15 residues. CDR3 sequence: CASSEGDTSNQPRHF. The CDR3 nucleotides read TGTGCCAGCAGTGAAGGGGACACTAGCAATCAGCCCCGGCATTTT.

The rearrangement uses TRBV7-8 and TRBJ2-1; 10 bases line up with TRBD2. This CDR3 is built from 16 residues. J lost 8 bases, V lost 5 bases, and 12 bases had no gene match. The V gene's germline CDR1 is SGHVS and CDR2 FQNEAQ. The CDR3 sequence is CASSPATQREGYEQFF. The CDR3 nucleotides read TGTGCCAGCAGCCCAGCCACCCAGCGGGAGGGGTATGAGCAGTTCTTC.

This clonotype has just a few counts. The V gene is TRBV25-1, the J gene TRBJ1-1; TRBD1 agrees at 7 bases. V lost 4 bases and J lost 4; bases outside the gene matches: 6. Germline assignment: CDR1 MGHDK and CDR2 SYGVNS. CDR3 length: 14 residues. In DNA, the CDR3 is TGTGCCAGCAGTGTACAGGGGTGGAGCACTGAAGCTTTCTTT. It encodes CASSVQGWSTEAFF.

This chain uses TRBV27 with TRBJ2-1; TRBD2 matches 7 bases. The CDR3 is 14 amino acids. Trimming removed 7 bases from V and 7 bases from J; junction bases left unmatched: 10. Germline CDR1 reads MNHEY; CDR2 reads SMNVEV (reference sequence). The CDR3 bases are TGTGCCAGCATCCCCATGGGGACTAATAATGAGCAGTTCTTC. The encoded protein is CASIPMGTNNEQFF.